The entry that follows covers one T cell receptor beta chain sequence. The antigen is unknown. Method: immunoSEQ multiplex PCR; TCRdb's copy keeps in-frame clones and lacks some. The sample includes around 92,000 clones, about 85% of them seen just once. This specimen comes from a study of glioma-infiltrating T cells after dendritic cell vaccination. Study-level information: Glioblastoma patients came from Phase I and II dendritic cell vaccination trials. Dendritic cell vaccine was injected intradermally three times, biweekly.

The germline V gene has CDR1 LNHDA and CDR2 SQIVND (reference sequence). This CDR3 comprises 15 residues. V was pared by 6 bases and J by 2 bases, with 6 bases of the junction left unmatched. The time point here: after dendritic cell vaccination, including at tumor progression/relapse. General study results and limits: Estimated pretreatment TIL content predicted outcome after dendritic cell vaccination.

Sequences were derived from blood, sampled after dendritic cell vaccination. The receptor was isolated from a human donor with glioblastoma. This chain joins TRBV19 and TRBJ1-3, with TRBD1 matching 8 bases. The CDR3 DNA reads TGTGCCAGTAGCACAGGGGGGGCTGCTGGAAACACCATATATTTT. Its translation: CASSTGGAAGNTIYF.